This T cell receptor beta chain was found in a study of T-cell reconstitution after alpha-beta-depleted transplantation in children. General study findings and limits: T-cell counts and diversity at one year following transplant were attributed mainly to newly produced T cells. Reported findings indicate that, about two months after transplant, alpha-beta T cells came from several hundred expanded clones, which were derived from non-depleted graft cells. The study traced high day-60 TCRbeta diversity in some patients to surviving recipient T cells and thymic progenitors.

The germline V gene encodes CDR1 SGHRS and CDR2 YFSETQ. This CDR3 has 12 residues. Trimming took 5 bases from V and 4 from J, leaving 6 bases between them. Ten or more counts support this clonotype. Its specificity is unknown. A TCRbeta library incorporating unique molecular identifiers was prepared. Via MiXCR, TCRdb re-called the PCR reads, giving one row per CDR3 protein. Of 25,000 to 35,000 distinct CDR3 sequences listed, around 7% are singletons. This TCR was sampled from a child under two years old who had a stem cell transplant for acute myeloid leukemia, so the T cells may come from the graft donor. The chain employs TRBV5-1 and TRBJ1-4; no clear D gene. The source was peripheral blood, collected 60 days after TCRalphabeta/CD19-depleted stem cell transplant. The CDR3 reads CASRGLNEKLFF. The CDR3 DNA follows: TGCGCCAGCAGAGGCCTTAATGAAAAACTGTTTTTT. The variable domain in full, completed from reference TRBV5-1 and TRBJ1-4, reads KAGVTQTPRYLIKTRGQQVTLSCSPISGHRSVSWYQQTPGQGLQFLFEYFSETQRNKGNFPGRFSGRQFSNSRSEMNVSTLELGDSALYLCASRGLNEKLFFGSGTQLSVL.